One and the same sample provided the 21 T cell receptor beta chains below, sequenced in a study of CD8+CD57+ T cells in acquired aplastic anemia. For sequencing, patients were chosen who had shown expansion of CD8+CD57+ cells by flow cytometry. For CDR3 and TCR beta VDJ profiling, genomic DNA was the template used. MiXCR was run by TCRdb on the reads, yielding one entry per CDR3 protein. This table has around 500,000 distinct CDR3 sequences, around 33% appearing once. Specimen: sorted CD4+, CD8+, or CD8+CD57+ T cells (not recorded which) from PBMCs. Receptor source: a human donor with aplastic anemia.

In its sample, this clonotype was seen many times. DNA of the CDR3: TGTGCCACCAGCACAAACAGGGATCCCACAGATACGCAGTATTTT. Translation gives CATSTNRDPTDTQYF. The V call is TRBV24-1, the J call TRBJ2-3; perhaps TRBD1 as D (6 bases). The length of the CDR3 is 15 residues. V lost 7 bases, J lost 2 bases, and 15 bases lay in between. CDR1 is KGHDR and CDR2 is SFDVKD in the germline V gene.

V and J are TRBV10-3 and TRBJ1-6; D uncertain. CDR1 and CDR2 from the germline V gene are ENHRY and SYGVKD. CDR3 length: 14 residues. V shed 6 bases and J shed 1 base, with 7 bases lying between them. The CDR3 reads CAIRVDSYNSPLHF. The CDR3 nucleotides read TGTGCCATCAGGGTGGATTCCTATAATTCACCCCTCCACTTT.

This clonotype was seen repeatedly, ten times or more. The chain employs TRBV7-2 and TRBJ2-1; D not certain. The length of the CDR3 is 12 residues. Trimming took off 5 bases at V and 2 bases at J, with 4 bases between the two ends. Germline loops: CDR1 SGHTA, CDR2 FQGNSA. The CDR3 coding sequence is TGTGCCAGCAGCAGAACCTACAATGAGCAGTTCTTC. Translating gives CASSRTYNEQFF.

This clonotype was seen more than once but under ten times. The V and J genes are TRBV5-1 and TRBJ1-4, with 7 bases aligning to TRBD1. Germline-derived CDR1 and CDR2 are SGHRS and YFSETQ. V shed 8 bases, J shed 7 bases, and the junction held 8 bases outside the gene matches. The CDR3 is made up of 13 amino acids. The CDR3 coding sequence is TGCGCCAGTAGACAGGGTTGGGGTGAAAAACTGTTTTTT. Protein sequence: CASRQGWGEKLFF.

Comment on this clonotype: This may arise from a read error, as a much more abundant clone is one base away. This CDR3 reads CASSVLSGLDKDTQYF. CDR3 bases: TGTGCCAGCAGCGTGCTATCGGGACTTGACAAAGATACGCAGTATTTT. The V gene is TRBV11-2, the J gene TRBJ2-3, with D perhaps matching TRBD2 (6 bases). CDR3 length: 16 residues. The germline V gene has CDR1 SGHAT and CDR2 FQNNGV. The V and J ends lost 5 bases and 5 bases respectively, with 20 bases between them.

The chain joins TRBV30 to TRBJ1-1; D may be TRBD1 (5 bases). The germline V gene has CDR1 GTSNPN and CDR2 SVGIG (reference sequence). V was shortened by 0 bases and J by 1 base, with 9 bases between the two germline ends. The CDR3 sequence is 14 residues long. Written as DNA, the CDR3 is TGTGCCTGGAGTGTACGAAGGGGGAACACTGAAGCTTTCTTT. This sequence encodes CAWSVRRGNTEAFF.

Comment on this clonotype: Its ends do not fully match the called genes, so a read error is possible. The rearrangement links TRBV7-6 to TRBJ2-5; D remains unclear. Germline CDR1 SGHVS, CDR2 FNYEAQ. CDR3 length: 11 amino acids. For the CDR3, the DNA is TGTGCCAGCAGCTCACAAGAGGCCCAGTACTTC. It codes for CASSSQEAQYF.

This clonotype was counted ten times or more. J is TRBJ2-1 and V is TRBV20-1; D remains ambiguous. This CDR3 contains 11 residues. V was pared by 3 bases and J by 4 bases, with 4 bases between. The germline V gene has CDR1 DFQATT and CDR2 SNEGSKA (reference sequence). The CDR3 region has the DNA TGCAGTGCTAGTACGTACAATGAGCAGTTCTTC. This encodes CSASTYNEQFF.

This clonotype was counted a few times. The CDR3 DNA sequence: TGTGCCAGCGGCCTCGGAGGGGCCAACGTCCTGACTTTC. Protein product: CASGLGGANVLTF. V gene TRBV7-3 combines with J gene TRBJ2-6, with D uncertain. CDR1 is SGHTA, CDR2 FQGTGA, per germline. CDR3 length equals 13 residues. Trimming pared 8 bases from V and 4 bases from J, leaving 9 bases between.

This clonotype was counted between two and nine times. The chain carries TRBV12-3 or TRBV12-4 and TRBJ1-2; 7 bases map to TRBD1. Losses at the gene ends were 3 bases for V and 2 bases for J; bases not matched to a gene: 3. This CDR3 contains 14 residues. CDR3: CASSFLRGNYGYTF. The CDR3 nucleotides read TGTGCCAGCAGTTTTCTCAGGGGGAACTATGGCTACACCTTC.

There are many counts of this clonotype. The V gene is TRBV11-2, the J gene TRBJ1-2; D remains unclear. The CDR3 has 15 amino acids. Germline CDR1 SGHAT, CDR2 FQNNGV. V lost 1 base and J 4 bases, leaving 13 bases between the germline ends. The CDR3: CASSLVQAPFYGYTF. The CDR3 DNA reads TGTGCCAGCAGCTTAGTCCAAGCTCCCTTCTATGGCTACACCTTC.

The table lists this clonotype with many counts. The V gene is TRBV20-1, the J gene TRBJ2-7; weak D call: TRBD2 (6 bases). V lost 6 bases, J lost 0 bases, and 9 bases lay in between. The CDR3 is made up of 12 amino acids. Germline V CDR1 and CDR2: DFQATT, SNEGSKA (reference sequence). CDR3 protein: CSASTSSYEQYF. The CDR3 nucleotides read TGCAGTGCCTCGACTAGCTCCTACGAGCAGTACTTC.

This clonotype occurred many times. The rearrangement links TRBV2 to TRBJ1-5; TRBD1 matches 10 bases. V trimming: 6 bases; J trimming: 6 bases; junction bases outside the gene matches: 8. This CDR3 is 15 amino acids long. Germline assignment: CDR1 SNHLY and CDR2 FYNNEI. In nucleotides, the CDR3 is TGTGCCAGCAGCGCGGGGACAGGGGATATTCAGCCCCAGCATTTT. Translation gives CASSAGTGDIQPQHF. Full variable domain (remainder filled in from reference TRBV2 and TRBJ1-5): EPEVTQTPSHQVTQMGQEVILRCVPISNHLYFYWYRQILGQKVEFLVSFYNNEISEKSEIFDDQFSVERPDGSNFTLKIRSTKLEDSAMYFCASSAGTGDIQPQHFGDGTRLSIL.

The rearrangement links TRBV7-2 to TRBJ1-6; D is ambiguous. Per germline, CDR1 SGHTA and CDR2 FQGNSA. The CDR3 spans 14 residues. V lost 5 bases, J lost 7 bases, and 12 bases lay in between. CDR3 loop: CASSQEMGNSPLHF. CDR3 nucleotide sequence: TGTGCCAGCAGCCAAGAAATGGGGAATTCACCCCTCCACTTT. Based on the CDR3 plus reference TRBV7-2 and TRBJ1-6, the full variable domain is GAGVSQSPSNKVTEKGKDVELRCDPISGHTALYWYRQSLGQGLEFLIYFQGNSAPDKSGLPSDRFSAERTGGSVSTLTIQRTQQEDSAVYLCASSQEMGNSPLHFGNGTRLTVT.

This clonotype was observed at least ten times. The V call is TRBV2, the J call TRBJ1-3; D might be TRBD1 (5 bases). V lost 8 bases, J lost 2 bases, and 7 bases lay in between. Germline V CDR1 and CDR2: SNHLY, FYNNEI. CDR3 length: 12 amino acids. CDR3 in amino acids: CASSGTGNTIYF. DNA for the CDR3: TGTGCCAGCTCAGGGACTGGAAACACCATATATTTT.

The chain has TRBV15 and TRBJ2-5, with D possibly TRBD2 on 5 matching bases. CDR1 and CDR2 (germline): LNHNV, YYDKDF (reference sequence). Trimming cost V 1 base and J 4 bases, with 13 bases left between them. There are 15 residues in the CDR3. Here the CDR3 reads CATSRGGKEVETQYF. CDR3 coding DNA: TGTGCCACCAGCAGAGGAGGGAAGGAAGTAGAGACCCAGTACTTC.

In this sample, this clonotype turned up many times. V usage is TRBV2 and J usage is TRBJ2-1; no clear D. Trimming pared 4 bases from V and 2 bases from J, leaving 6 bases between. The germline V gene has CDR1 SNHLY and CDR2 FYNNEI. The CDR3 extends over 13 amino acids. The CDR3 coding sequence is TGTGCCAGCAGTGGAGGACCCTACAATGAGCAGTTCTTC. Its protein product is CASSGGPYNEQFF.

This clonotype was seen repeatedly, ten times or more. The chain couples TRBV19 to TRBJ2-7; possible D gene TRBD2, 7 bases. CDR1 is LNHDA and CDR2 is SQIVND in the germline V gene (reference sequence). The V gene lost 6 bases and the J gene lost 6 bases, with 21 bases spanning the gap. This CDR3 region has 15 residues. The CDR3: CASSQRDTHSPEQYF. CDR3 in DNA: TGTGCCAGTAGCCAGCGGGACACTCACTCCCCCGAGCAGTACTTC.

As to this clonotype: The junction shows a germline mismatch at one end, possibly a read error. This CDR3 reads CSARGTGSPETQYF. The CDR3 coding sequence is TGCAGTGCAAGAGGGACAGGGAGTCCAGAGACCCAGTACTTC. The chain has TRBV20-1 and TRBJ2-5; the match to TRBD1 covers 9 bases. This CDR3 contains 14 residues. Looked up from germline, CDR1 is DFQATT and CDR2 is SNEGSKA (reference sequence).

This clonotype was recorded at least ten times. The rearrangement links TRBV6-1 to TRBJ1-5; D is unclear. Germline V lookup: CDR1 MNHNS, CDR2 SASEGT. The CDR3 loop spans 13 amino acids. V gave up 6 bases and J gave up 2 bases, with 8 bases separating them. The CDR3 loop is CASRRDGNQPQHF. In DNA, the CDR3 is TGTGCCAGCAGGAGGGATGGCAATCAGCCCCAGCATTTT.

Notes on this clonotype: One junction end disagrees with the germline gene, perhaps due to a read error. The gene calls are TRBV19 and TRBJ1-4, with a possible D match to TRBD1 (5 bases). The CDR3 runs 14 residues. Looked up from germline, CDR1 is LNHDA and CDR2 is SQIVND (reference sequence). The chain's CDR3 is CASSTQGSNGKLFF. Written as DNA, the CDR3 is TGTGCCAGTAGTACTCAGGGTAGTAATGGAAAACTGTTTTTT. Variable domain in full (rest from reference TRBV19 and TRBJ1-4): DGGITQSPKYLFRKEGQNVTLSCEQNLNHDAMYWYRQDPGQGLRLIYYSQIVNDFQKGDIAEGYSVSREKKESFPLTVTSAQKNPTAFYLCASSTQGSNGKLFFGSGTQLSVL.